This T cell receptor beta chain comes out of a study of blood T cell repertoires in COVID-19. Study details: The United States, Italy and Spain supplied acute and convalescent COVID-19 samples.

TCRdb's table, derived via immunoSEQ multiplex PCR, lists solely in-frame clones and lacks some. Of roughly 250,000 clones detected, about 88% appear once; the ten largest clones hold 2.5% to 3%. This CDR3 contains 14 residues. Germline assignment: CDR1 SGHRS and CDR2 YFSETQ. With V trimmed by 4 bases and J by 9 bases, 9 bases remained unmatched. Enrolled through a virtual design, the participants were between roughly 18 and 90 years of age and came from 24 US areas. Two consecutive negative NP/OP PCR tests, clearance, or resolved symptoms defined Cohort 3 recovery. Material for sequencing was PBMCs or T cells enriched from blood (not recorded which). The chain uses TRBV5-1 and TRBJ2-1, with 8 bases fitting TRBD1. This sequence was found in a woman between 50 and 59 years old who had recovered from COVID-19. CDR3 DNA sequence: TGCGCCAGCAGCCGCCTGCAGGGGGCGGGTGAGCAGTTCTTC. This codes for CASSRLQGAGEQFF.